The clone carrying this T cell receptor (beta chain) was seen only once. Methods used by the authors: Using reference gene primer amplification, nucleated cell counts were estimated. Repertoires were generated with immunoSEQ multiplex PCR, while TCRdb's copy carries only in-frame clones and drops some. From that table come the V and J calls and clone size; the DNA was used to work out D and trimming. The data contain hundreds of thousands of clones, approximately 90% of them seen just once; the ten biggest clones take up 1.4%. The source of the sample is a study of blood T cell repertoires in COVID-19. At the level of the study: Acute and convalescent COVID-19 samples came from the United States, Italy and Spain.

V lost 8 bases to trimming and J lost 0 bases, with 11 bases between them. CDR1 is SGHRS and CDR2 is YFSETQ in the germline V gene. The CDR3 has 13 amino acids. Sample: peripheral blood. This sequence originates from a woman aged 25 to 39 with active or convalescent COVID-19. This chain connects TRBV5-1 to TRBJ2-5, with a weak D call TRBD1 (6 bases). The CDR3 coding sequence is TGCGCCAGTCACAGGGACAACCAAGAGACCCAGTACTTC. Residues: CASHRDNQETQYF.